This TCR beta chain comes out of a study of blood T cell repertoires in COVID-19. For the study at large: Acute and convalescent COVID-19 specimens originated in the United States, Italy and Spain. PBMCs, B-cell-depleted T cells, or T cells were the source of the cDNA or gDNA that made up the material.

This CDR3 comprises 13 residues. V lost 8 bases to trimming and J lost 4 bases; unmatched junction nucleotides: 5. CDR1 SNHLY and CDR2 FYNNEI come from the germline V gene. Under the authors' procedure: Using reference gene primer amplification, nucleated cell counts were estimated. Some clones are missing from TCRdb's copy, which holds only in-frame ones; the method was immunoSEQ multiplex PCR. From that table come the V and J calls and clone size; the DNA was used to work out D and trimming. The table includes around 26,000 clones, around 88% detected once. This TCR was sampled from a human donor with active COVID-19. The donor label of this sample is uncertain. The sequenced sample consisted of peripheral blood. This chain uses TRBV2 with TRBJ2-1; 7 bases match TRBD2. The CDR3 nucleotides are TGTGCCAGCCCCGGGGGGAGTTACAATGAGCAGTTCTTC. Its translation: CASPGGSYNEQFF.